The text below deals with one T cell receptor (beta chain). With random hexamers, 0.5 to 1 ug RNA was reverse transcribed. Amplification of TCR beta CDR3 was carried out by immunoSEQ multiplex PCR, which covered 54 Vbeta and 13 Jbeta segments. TCRdb reanalysed the immunoSEQ multiplex PCR reads using MiXCR and keeps one entry per CDR3 protein. Among more than 200,000 distinct CDR3 sequences listed, approximately 94% were seen once. This sample was included in a study of CD8 T cells in Susac syndrome. The trim removed 2 bases at V and 3 bases at J, leaving 10 bases unmatched. Germline V lookup: CDR1 DFQATT, CDR2 SNEGSKA (reference sequence). The CDR3 is made up of 16 amino acids.

The TCR originated in a human donor with Susac syndrome. Specimen: CD4+ T cells from PBMCs. This rearrangement joins TRBV20-1 to TRBJ2-3, with TRBD1 matching over 8 bases. The CDR3 reads CSARSFNQGATDTQYF. CDR3 coding DNA: TGCAGTGCTAGATCTTTCAACCAGGGGGCAACAGATACGCAGTATTTT.